The clone carrying this TCR beta chain was observed once. Its antigen is unknown. Germline CDR1 reads LNHDA; CDR2 reads SQIVND (reference sequence). V was shortened by 10 bases and J by 5 bases, with 17 bases between the two germline ends. The length of the CDR3 is 13 residues. This sample was included in a study of cytomegalovirus exposure and HLA in healthy donors. Findings of the study overall: The dataset shows that most TCR sequences were rare, while some public TCRs occurred in many donors. Some V segments could not be told apart, so they were left out, TRBV6-2 and TRBV6-3 among them. Only CMV serostatus was available as immune exposure information. More clonal expansion characterized HLA-associated TCR beta chains than equally common others in a later analysis.

Primers included in the PCR were 60 Vbeta and 13 Jbeta primers. Sequencing used immunoSEQ multiplex PCR; TCRdb keeps in-frame clones, though not all of them. Counted here are 75,000 to 90,000 clones, about 79% occurring once; the ten biggest clones make up around 5.1%. J is TRBJ2-5 and V is TRBV19, with a possible D match to TRBD2 (7 bases). Sequenced input: PBMCs. This TCR came from a male donor in good health and CMV-seropositive. The CDR3 reads CATSPGGRETQYF. The CDR3 DNA follows: TGTGCCACCTCTCCGGGGGGCCGGGAGACCCAGTACTTC. Filled out from reference TRBV19 and TRBJ2-5, the complete variable domain reads DGGITQSPKYLFRKEGQNVTLSCEQNLNHDAMYWYRQDPGQGLRLIYYSQIVNDFQKGDIAEGYSVSREKKESFPLTVTSAQKNPTAFYLCATSPGGRETQYFGPGTRLLVL.